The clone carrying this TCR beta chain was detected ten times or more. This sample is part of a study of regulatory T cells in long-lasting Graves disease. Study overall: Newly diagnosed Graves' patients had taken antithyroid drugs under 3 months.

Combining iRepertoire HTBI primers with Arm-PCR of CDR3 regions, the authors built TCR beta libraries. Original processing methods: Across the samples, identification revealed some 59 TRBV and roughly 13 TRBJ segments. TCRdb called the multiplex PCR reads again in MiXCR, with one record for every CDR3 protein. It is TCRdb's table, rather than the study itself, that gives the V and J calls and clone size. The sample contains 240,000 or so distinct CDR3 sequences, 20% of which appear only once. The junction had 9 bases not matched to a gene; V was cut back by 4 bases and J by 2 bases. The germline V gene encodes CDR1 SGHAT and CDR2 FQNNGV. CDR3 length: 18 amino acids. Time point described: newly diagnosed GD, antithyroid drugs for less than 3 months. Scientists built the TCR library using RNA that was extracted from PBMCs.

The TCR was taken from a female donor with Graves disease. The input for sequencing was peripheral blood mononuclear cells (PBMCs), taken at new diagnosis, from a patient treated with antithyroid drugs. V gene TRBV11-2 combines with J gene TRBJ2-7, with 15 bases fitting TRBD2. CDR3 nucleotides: TGTGCCAGCAGCTCCGGGACTAGCGGGAGGTCTATAGCCTACGAGCAGTACTTC. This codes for CASSSGTSGRSIAYEQYF.